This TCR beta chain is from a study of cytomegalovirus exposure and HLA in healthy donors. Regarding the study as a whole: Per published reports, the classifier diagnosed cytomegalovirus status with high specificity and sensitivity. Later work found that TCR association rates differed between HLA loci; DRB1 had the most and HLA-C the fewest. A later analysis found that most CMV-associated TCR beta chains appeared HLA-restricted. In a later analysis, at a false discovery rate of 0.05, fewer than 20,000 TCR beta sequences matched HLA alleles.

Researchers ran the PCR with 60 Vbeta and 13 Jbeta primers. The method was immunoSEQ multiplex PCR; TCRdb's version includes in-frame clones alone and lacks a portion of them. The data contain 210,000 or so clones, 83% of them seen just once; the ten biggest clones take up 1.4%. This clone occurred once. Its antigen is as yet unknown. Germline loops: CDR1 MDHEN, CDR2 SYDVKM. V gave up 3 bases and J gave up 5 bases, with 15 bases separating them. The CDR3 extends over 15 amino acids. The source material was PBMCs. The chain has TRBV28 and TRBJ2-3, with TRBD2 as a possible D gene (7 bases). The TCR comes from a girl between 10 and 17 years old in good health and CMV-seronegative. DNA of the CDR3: TGTGCCAGCAGTTTGCGGGGGCCGGTAGGAGATACGCAGTATTTT. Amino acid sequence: CASSLRGPVGDTQYF.